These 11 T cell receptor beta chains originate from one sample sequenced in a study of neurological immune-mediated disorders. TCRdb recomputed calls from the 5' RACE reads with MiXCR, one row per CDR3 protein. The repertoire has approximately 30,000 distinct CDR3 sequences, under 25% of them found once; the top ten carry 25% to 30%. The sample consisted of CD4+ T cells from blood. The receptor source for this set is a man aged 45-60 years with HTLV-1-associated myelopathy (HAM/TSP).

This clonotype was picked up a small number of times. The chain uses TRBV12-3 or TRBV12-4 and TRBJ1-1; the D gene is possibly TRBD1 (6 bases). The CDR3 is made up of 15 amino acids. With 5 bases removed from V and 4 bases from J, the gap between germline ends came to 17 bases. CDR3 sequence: CASSPTSGHPTEAFF. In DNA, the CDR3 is TGTGCCAGCAGTCCCACCTCGGGACACCCCACTGAAGCTTTCTTT.

CDR3 region: CASSSLAGEQYF. CDR3 sequence (DNA): TGCGCCAGCAGCTCCCTAGCGGGAGAGCAGTACTTC. V gene TRBV5-1 combines with J gene TRBJ2-7, with TRBD2 matching over 9 bases. Germline CDR1 and CDR2: SGHRS and YFSETQ. V trimming: 3 bases; J trimming: 7 bases; junction bases outside the gene matches: 2. The CDR3 loop spans 12 amino acids.

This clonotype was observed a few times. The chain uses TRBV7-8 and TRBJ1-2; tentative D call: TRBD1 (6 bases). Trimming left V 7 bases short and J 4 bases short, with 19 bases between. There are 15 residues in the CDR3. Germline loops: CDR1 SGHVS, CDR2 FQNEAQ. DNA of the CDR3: TGTGCCAGCACATCCGGGGGGCAGGGTCCCTATGGCTACACCTTC. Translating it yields CASTSGGQGPYGYTF.

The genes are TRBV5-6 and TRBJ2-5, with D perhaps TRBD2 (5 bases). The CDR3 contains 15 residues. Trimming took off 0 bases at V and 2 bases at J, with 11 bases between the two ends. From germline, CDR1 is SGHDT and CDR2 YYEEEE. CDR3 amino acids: CASSLDRGIQETQYF. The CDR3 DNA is TGTGCCAGCAGCTTGGACCGAGGGATTCAAGAGACCCAGTACTTC.

This CDR3 is CASSPRTGGRDYGYTF. In DNA form, the CDR3 reads TGCGCCAGCAGCCCGAGGACAGGGGGGAGAGACTATGGCTACACCTTC. The chain combines TRBV5-1 with TRBJ1-2; 10 positions match TRBD1. CDR3 length: 16 residues. Losses at the gene ends were 4 bases for V and 3 bases for J; bases not matched to a gene: 9. The germline V gene encodes CDR1 SGHRS and CDR2 YFSETQ.

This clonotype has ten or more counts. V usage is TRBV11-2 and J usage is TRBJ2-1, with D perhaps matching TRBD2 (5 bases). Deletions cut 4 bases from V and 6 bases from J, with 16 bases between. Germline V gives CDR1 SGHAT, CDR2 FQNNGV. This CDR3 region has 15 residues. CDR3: CASSSPTGNSNEQFF. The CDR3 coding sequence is TGTGCCAGCAGCTCCCCGACCGGGAATAGCAATGAGCAGTTCTTC.

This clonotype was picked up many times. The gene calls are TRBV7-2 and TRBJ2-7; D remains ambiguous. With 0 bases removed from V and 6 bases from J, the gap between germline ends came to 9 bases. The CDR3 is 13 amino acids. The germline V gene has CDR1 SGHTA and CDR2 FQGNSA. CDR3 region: CASSLALLREQYF. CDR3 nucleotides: TGTGCCAGCAGCTTAGCCCTCCTCCGCGAGCAGTACTTC.

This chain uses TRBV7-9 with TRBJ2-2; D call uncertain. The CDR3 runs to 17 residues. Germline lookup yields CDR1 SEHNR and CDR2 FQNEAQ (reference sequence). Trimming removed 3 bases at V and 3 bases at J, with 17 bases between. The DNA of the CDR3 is TGTGCCAGCAGCTTCGTTGTGTGGGCTCGGGACACCGGGGAGCTGTTTTTT. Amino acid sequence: CASSFVVWARDTGELFF.

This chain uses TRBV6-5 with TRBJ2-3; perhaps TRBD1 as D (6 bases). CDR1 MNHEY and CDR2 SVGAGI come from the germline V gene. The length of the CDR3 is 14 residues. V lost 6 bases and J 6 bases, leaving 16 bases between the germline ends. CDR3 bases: TGTGCCAGCAGGGGGACATCAAAAGTCGATACGCAGTATTTT. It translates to CASRGTSKVDTQYF.

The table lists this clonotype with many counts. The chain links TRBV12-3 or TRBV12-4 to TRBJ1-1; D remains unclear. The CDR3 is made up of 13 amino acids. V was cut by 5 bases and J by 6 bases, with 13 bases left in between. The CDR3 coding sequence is TGTGCCAGCAGTCTGGTCGCTATCCCTGAAGCTTTCTTT. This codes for CASSLVAIPEAFF.

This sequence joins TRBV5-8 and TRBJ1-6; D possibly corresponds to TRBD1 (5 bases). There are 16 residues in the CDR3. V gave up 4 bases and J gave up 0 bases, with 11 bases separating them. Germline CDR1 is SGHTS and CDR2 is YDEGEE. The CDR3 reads CASSRDGSSYNSPLHF. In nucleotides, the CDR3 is TGTGCCAGCAGCCGGGACGGGAGCTCCTATAATTCACCCCTCCACTTT. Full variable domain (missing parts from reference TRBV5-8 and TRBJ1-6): EAGVTQSPTHLIKTRGQQATLRCSPISGHTSVYWYQQALGLGLQFLLWYDEGEERNRGNFPPRFSGRQFPNYSSELNVNALELEDSALYLCASSRDGSSYNSPLHFGNGTRLTVT.